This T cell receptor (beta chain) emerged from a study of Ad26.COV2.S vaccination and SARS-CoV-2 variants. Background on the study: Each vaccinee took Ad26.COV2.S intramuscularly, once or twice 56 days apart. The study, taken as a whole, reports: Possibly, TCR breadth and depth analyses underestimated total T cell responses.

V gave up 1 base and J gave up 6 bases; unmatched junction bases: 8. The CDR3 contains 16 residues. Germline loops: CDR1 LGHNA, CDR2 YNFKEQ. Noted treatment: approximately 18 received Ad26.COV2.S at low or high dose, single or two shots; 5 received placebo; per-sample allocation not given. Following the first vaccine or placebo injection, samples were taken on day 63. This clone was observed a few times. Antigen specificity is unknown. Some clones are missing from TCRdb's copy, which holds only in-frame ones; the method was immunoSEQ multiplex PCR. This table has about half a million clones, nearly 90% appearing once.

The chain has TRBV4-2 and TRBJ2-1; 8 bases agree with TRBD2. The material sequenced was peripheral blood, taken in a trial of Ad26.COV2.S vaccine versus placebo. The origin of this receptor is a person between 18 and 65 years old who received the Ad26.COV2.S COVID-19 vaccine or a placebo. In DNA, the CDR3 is TGTGCCAGCAGCCAAGTCCCCGGGACTAGATCCAATGAGCAGTTCTTC. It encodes CASSQVPGTRSNEQFF.